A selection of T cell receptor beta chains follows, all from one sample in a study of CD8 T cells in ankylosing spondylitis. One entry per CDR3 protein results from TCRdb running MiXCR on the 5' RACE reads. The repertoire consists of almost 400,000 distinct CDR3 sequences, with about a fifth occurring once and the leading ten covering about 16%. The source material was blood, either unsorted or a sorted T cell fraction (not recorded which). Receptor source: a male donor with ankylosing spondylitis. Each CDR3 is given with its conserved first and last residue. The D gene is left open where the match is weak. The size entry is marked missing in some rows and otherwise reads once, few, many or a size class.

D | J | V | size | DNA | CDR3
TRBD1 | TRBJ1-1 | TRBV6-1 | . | TGTGCCAGCAGCCTGCAGGGGGCCGCGGACACTGAAGCTTTCTTT | CASSLQGAADTEAFF
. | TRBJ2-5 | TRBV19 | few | TGTGCCAGTAGTGCAGGACGGGGGCCCCAAGAGACCCAGTACTTC | CASSAGRGPQETQYF
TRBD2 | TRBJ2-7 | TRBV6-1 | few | TGTGCCAGCAGACGAGATCCGGGACTAGCGGACGAGCAGTACTTC | CASRRDPGLADEQYF
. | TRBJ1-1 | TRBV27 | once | TGTGCCAGCAGTACTACAGGAGGGAAAGCTTTCTTT | CASSTTGGKAFF
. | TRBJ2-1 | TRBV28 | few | TGTGCCAGCAGTTTAGGTGGTGCCAGATACAGTTCTAACTATTACTTC | CASSLGGARYSSNYYF
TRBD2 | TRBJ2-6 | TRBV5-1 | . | TGCGCCAGCAGCGCCCAGACTAGCAATGGGGCCAACGTCCTGACTTTC | CASSAQTSNGANVLTF
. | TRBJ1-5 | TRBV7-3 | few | TGTGCCAGCAGCTTAAGCCACAATCAGCCCCAGCATTTT | CASSLSHNQPQHF
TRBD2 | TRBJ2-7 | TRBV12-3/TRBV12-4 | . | TGTGCCAGCAGGCAAAGCGGGAGCGTCAACGAGCAGTACTTC | CASRQSGSVNEQYF
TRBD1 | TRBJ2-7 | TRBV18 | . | TGTGCCAGCTCACCGACTGGACAGGGCTACGAGCAGTACTTC | CASSPTGQGYEQYF
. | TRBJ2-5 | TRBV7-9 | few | TGTGCCAGCACCGGAAGGGGCCCATTCCAAGAGACCCAGTACTTC | CASTGRGPFQETQYF
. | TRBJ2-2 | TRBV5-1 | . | TGCGCCAGCAGCTCGGACGGATCGAACACCGGGGAGCTGTTTTTT | CASSSDGSNTGELFF
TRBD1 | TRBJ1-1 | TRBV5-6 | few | TGTGCCAGCAGCAAGGGGGCCCCGAACACTGAAGCTTTCTTT | CASSKGAPNTEAFF
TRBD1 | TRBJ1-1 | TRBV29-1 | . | TGCAGCGTGAAGGGGACAGGGGGCCACACTGAAGCTTTCTTT | CSVKGTGGHTEAFF
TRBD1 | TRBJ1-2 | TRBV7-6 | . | TGTGCCAGCAGCCCTGGGACAGGGGGGGGCTATGGCTACACCTTC | CASSPGTGGGYGYTF
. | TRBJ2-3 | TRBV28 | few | TGTGCCAGCACTCGTGGGGGGACCAACACAGATAGGGCGTATTTT | CASTRGGTNTDRAYF
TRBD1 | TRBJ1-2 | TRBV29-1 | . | TGCAGCGTAGCAGGTATACAGGGGGTCGGAGATGGCTACACCTTC | CSVAGIQGVGDGYTF
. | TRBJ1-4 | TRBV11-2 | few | TGTGCCAGCAGCAACCATTTCGAGAGGTCAACTAATGAAAAACTGTTTTTT | CASSNHFERSTNEKLFF
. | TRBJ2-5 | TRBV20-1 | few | TGCAGTCGCAGGGTCAGGAGTGGAGAGACCCAGTACTTC | CSRRVRSGETQYF
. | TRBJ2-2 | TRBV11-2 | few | TGTGCCAGCAGCCCGTGGGTGGCAGCGAACACCGGGGAGCTGTTTTTT | CASSPWVAANTGELFF
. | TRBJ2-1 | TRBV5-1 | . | TGCGCCAGCAGCGCGGGACTGTCCTACAATGAGCAGTTCTTC | CASSAGLSYNEQFF
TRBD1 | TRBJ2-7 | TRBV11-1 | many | TGTGCCAGCAGCACAGGACAGGAACGCTACGAGCAGTACTTC | CASSTGQERYEQYF
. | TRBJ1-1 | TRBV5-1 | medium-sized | TGCGCCAGCAGGCGTGACATGAACACTGAAGCTTTCTTT | CASRRDMNTEAFF
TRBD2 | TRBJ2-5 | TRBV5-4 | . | TGTGCCAGCAGCTCGGGAGGAGCGGGATTTGAGACCCAGTACTTC | CASSSGGAGFETQYF
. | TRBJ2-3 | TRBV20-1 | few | TGCAGTGCTAGCCTCTTCCGGGCCCGGGGACGCGGGCAGTATTTT | CSASLFRARGRGQYF
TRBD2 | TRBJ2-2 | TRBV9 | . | TGTGCCAGCAGCGTGGCGGGAGGCCTTACCGGGGAGCTGTTTTTT | CASSVAGGLTGELFF
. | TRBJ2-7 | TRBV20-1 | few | TGCAGTGCTACCCGACCGGGGGACGAGCAGTACTTC | CSATRPGDEQYF
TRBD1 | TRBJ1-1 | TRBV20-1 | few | TGCAGTGCTAGAAGGGGGGGGACAGGGAACACTGAAGCTTTCTTT | CSARRGGTGNTEAFF
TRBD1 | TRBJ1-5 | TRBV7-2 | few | TGTGCCAGCAGCTCCAACAGACAGGGACAGCCCCAGCATTTT | CASSSNRQGQPQHF
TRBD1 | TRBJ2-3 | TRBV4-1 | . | TGCGCCAGCAGCCCCCGACCGCCCGGGACAGGGTCCGCAGATACGCAGTATTTT | CASSPRPPGTGSADTQYF
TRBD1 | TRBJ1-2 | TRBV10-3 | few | TGTGCCATCGGGCAGGGGGCGCCTGGCTACACCTTC | CAIGQGAPGYTF
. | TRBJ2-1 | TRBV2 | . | TGTGCCAGCAGTGAAGCGCCAGGGTACAATGAGCAGTTCTTC | CASSEAPGYNEQFF
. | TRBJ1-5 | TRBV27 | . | TGTGCCAGCAGTTATCGGGCGGGCAATCAGCCCCAGCATTTT | CASSYRAGNQPQHF